Below are 17 T cell receptor beta chains sequenced from a single sample in a study of CD8+CD57+ T cells in acquired aplastic anemia. Both TCR beta VDJ combination and CDR3 sequence profiling were carried out. Genomic DNA was the template for this profiling. MiXCR, applied by TCRdb to the reads, yields one record per CDR3 protein. The data contain some 410,000 distinct CDR3 sequences, about 70% of them seen just once; the ten biggest clones take up more than 3.5%. Sequenced input: sorted CD4+, CD8+, or CD8+CD57+ T cells (not recorded which) from PBMCs. The receptors were sampled from a human donor in good health, serving as a control.

About this clonotype: Lacking the conserved final phenylalanine or tryptophan, this CDR3 likely reflects a read error. The chain uses TRBV7-8 and TRBJ1-1; D remains ambiguous. V lost 4 bases to trimming and J lost 5 bases, with 11 bases between them. Germline CDR1 SGHVS, CDR2 FQNEAQ. The CDR3 is 13 amino acids. The CDR3 here is CASSSRYGTEAFN. In DNA form, the CDR3 reads TGTGCCAGCAGCTCTAGGTATGGGACTGAAGCTTTCAAT.

Regarding this clonotype: Because the CDR3 is missing its conserved closing phenylalanine or tryptophan, this is likely a read error. The DNA is left out, because the CDR3 cannot be placed on it with certainty; the CDR3 is given as TCRdb lists it. This chain connects TRBV7-3 to TRBJ1-1. The CDR3 extends over 11 residues, inclusive of both ends. The germline gives CDR1 SGHTA, CDR2 FQGTGA. This CDR3 reads CASSSRADPVY.

On this clonotype: The CDR3 end shows no conserved phenylalanine or tryptophan, and so a read error is likely. It is unclear where the CDR3 begins or ends on the DNA, so no DNA is shown, and the CDR3 is as TCRdb lists it. The J gene is TRBJ1-1, the V gene TRBV7-4. Germline V lookup: CDR1 SGHVT, CDR2 SQSDAQ. The CDR3 extends over 12 residues, inclusive of both ends. The CDR3 region is CASSSTATLALL.

The genes are TRBV2 and TRBJ2-3; D ambiguous. V gave up 5 bases and J gave up 2 bases, with 14 bases separating them. The CDR3 extends over 15 amino acids. CDR1 is SNHLY and CDR2 is FYNNEI in the germline V gene. The CDR3 protein is CASSLVANNTDTQYF. In DNA form, the CDR3 reads TGTGCCAGCAGTTTAGTTGCCAATAACACAGATACGCAGTATTTT.

The V and J genes are TRBV7-2 and TRBJ1-2, with D unclear. This CDR3 has 12 amino acids. The V and J ends lost 6 bases and 14 bases respectively, with 19 bases between them. From germline, CDR1 is SGHTA and CDR2 FQGNSA. CDR3: CASRIIGNGCTF. Here the CDR3 DNA reads TGTGCCAGCAGGATAATAGGAAATGGTTGTACCTTC. Variable domain in full (rest from reference TRBV7-2 and TRBJ1-2): GAGVSQSPSNKVTEKGKDVELRCDPISGHTALYWYRQSLGQGLEFLIYFQGNSAPDKSGLPSDRFSAERTGGSVSTLTIQRTQQEDSAVYLCASRIIGNGCTFGSGTRLTVV.

This clonotype showed up many times. The chain carries TRBV20-1 and TRBJ2-1; D remains unclear. V was shortened by 2 bases and J by 3 bases, with 5 bases between the two germline ends. CDR3 length: 12 residues. From germline, CDR1 is DFQATT and CDR2 SNEGSKA (reference sequence). CDR3 sequence: CSARPYYNEQFF. CDR3 sequence (DNA): TGCAGTGCTAGACCCTACTACAATGAGCAGTTCTTC.

The table lists this clonotype with many counts. The V call is TRBV5-1, the J call TRBJ1-1; TRBD1 might be the D (5 bases). The V and J ends lost 2 bases and 1 base respectively, with 12 bases between them. Germline V gene data show CDR1 as SGHRS and CDR2 as YFSETQ. The CDR3 runs to 15 residues. The CDR3 region has the DNA TGCGCCAGCAGCTTCCCCCAAAGGGGGAACACTGAAGCTTTCTTT. Translated, it gives CASSFPQRGNTEAFF.

Ten or more counts support this clonotype. This rearrangement joins TRBV12-3 or TRBV12-4 to TRBJ1-2; D is uncertain. This CDR3 has 13 amino acids. Trimming removed 4 bases at V and 5 bases at J, with 11 bases between. CDR3 DNA sequence: TGTGCCAGCAGTTACGGACTACCTTATGGCTACACCTTC. Amino acids: CASSYGLPYGYTF.

With regard to this clonotype: The CDR3 ends on some other residue instead of the conserved phenylalanine or tryptophan, so this is likely a read error. It is unclear where the CDR3 begins or ends on the DNA, so no DNA is shown, and the CDR3 is as TCRdb lists it. The chain employs TRBV7-2 and TRBJ1-1. Germline lookup yields CDR1 SGHTA and CDR2 FQGNSA. The CDR3 totals 13 residues, both ends included. The CDR3 here is CASSLDGTAGNLR.

Sample share makes this clonotype medium-sized. The chain recombines TRBV20-1 with TRBJ2-3, with 8 bases fitting TRBD2. This CDR3 is 15 amino acids long. Per germline, CDR1 DFQATT and CDR2 SNEGSKA (reference sequence). The junction had 13 bases not matched to a gene; V was cut back by 6 bases and J by 5 bases. CDR3 DNA sequence: TGCAGTGCCAGAACGGGGCGGGGGGAGGAAGATACGCAGTATTTT. It translates to CSARTGRGEEDTQYF.

The V call is TRBV11-2, the J call TRBJ1-2, with D tentatively TRBD1 (6 bases). Germline V CDR1 and CDR2: SGHAT, FQNNGV. V dropped 9 bases and J dropped 6 bases, with 26 bases sitting between them. CDR3 length: 16 residues. The CDR3 coding sequence is TGTGCCAGTAGCCCTAGGAGAGGGGGAAAGTTGAATGGCTACACCTTC. Encoded protein: CASSPRRGGKLNGYTF.

The chain combines TRBV20-1 with TRBJ1-1, with D possibly TRBD1 on 5 matching bases. The CDR3 spans 12 residues. In germline, CDR1 is DFQATT, CDR2 SNEGSKA (reference sequence). V was cut by 5 bases and J by 11 bases, with 18 bases left in between. CDR3 in amino acids: CSARLDTPSAFF. CDR3 DNA sequence: TGCAGTGCTCGCCTGGACACCCCCTCGGCTTTCTTT.

This clonotype was found many times. The chain has TRBV7-9 and TRBJ2-1; TRBD1 is a possible D gene (6 bases). Trimming removed 3 bases from V and 3 bases from J, with 15 bases in between. The CDR3 consists of 16 residues. From germline, CDR1 is SEHNR and CDR2 FQNEAQ (reference sequence). This CDR3 reads CASSFPFDRNYNEQFF. In DNA, the CDR3 is TGTGCCAGCAGCTTCCCATTTGACAGGAACTACAATGAGCAGTTCTTC.

The J gene is TRBJ2-7, the V gene TRBV29-1; 7 bases map to TRBD1. There are 15 residues in the CDR3. V dropped 4 bases and J dropped 5; count of bases not matched to a gene: 14. Germline lookup yields CDR1 SQVTM and CDR2 ANQGSEA. CDR3 region: CSVVGRDSRTNEQYF. CDR3 coding DNA: TGCAGCGTTGTAGGTAGGGACAGCCGAACGAACGAGCAGTACTTC.

The chain carries TRBV7-3 and TRBJ1-1; possible D gene TRBD1, 6 bases. Germline V lookup: CDR1 SGHTA, CDR2 FQGTGA. The V end was cut by 3 bases, the J end by 3 bases, with 11 bases between. CDR3 length: 14 residues. The CDR3 region is CASSLDSLHTEAFF. In DNA form, the CDR3 reads TGTGCCAGCAGCTTGGACAGCCTACACACTGAAGCTTTCTTT. Variable domain in full (rest from reference TRBV7-3 and TRBJ1-1): GAGVSQTPSNKVTEKGKYVELRCDPISGHTALYWYRQSLGQGPEFLIYFQGTGAADDSGLPNDRFFAVRPEGSVSTLKIQRTERGDSAVYLCASSLDSLHTEAFFGQGTRLTVV.

The chain recombines TRBV7-7 with TRBJ1-1, with 7 positions matching TRBD1. The CDR3 covers 14 residues. CDR1 is SSHAT and CDR2 is FNYEAQ in the germline V gene (reference sequence). J lost 14 bases, V lost 5 bases, and 17 bases had no gene match. Here the CDR3 DNA reads TGTGCCAGCAGCCCAGACAGGGTCGGCGCGCAGTACTTCTTT. Protein: CASSPDRVGAQYFF. Together with reference TRBV7-7 and TRBJ1-1, the CDR3 gives the full variable domain: GAGVSQSPRYKVTKRGQDVTLRCDPISSHATLYWYQQALGQGPEFLTYFNYEAQPDKSGLPSDRFSAERPEGSISTLTIQRTEQRDSAMYRCASSPDRVGAQYFFGQGTRLTVV.

This clonotype was seen a handful of times. The chain employs TRBV15 and TRBJ2-6; D might be TRBD2 (6 bases). This CDR3 is built from 14 residues. Germline V gene sequence: CDR1 LNHNV, CDR2 YYDKDF (reference sequence). Trimming cost V 6 bases and J 2 bases, with 8 bases left between them. The CDR3 bases are TGTGCCACCAGGGGGGGAACTGGGGCCAACGTCCTGACTTTC. Protein product: CATRGGTGANVLTF. Combining the CDR3 with reference TRBV15 and TRBJ2-6 gives the whole variable domain DAMVIQNPRYQVTQFGKPVTLSCSQTLNHNVMYWYQQKSSQAPKLLFHYYDKDFNNEADTPDNFQSRRPNTSFCFLDIRSPGLGDTAMYLCATRGGTGANVLTFGAGSRLTVL.